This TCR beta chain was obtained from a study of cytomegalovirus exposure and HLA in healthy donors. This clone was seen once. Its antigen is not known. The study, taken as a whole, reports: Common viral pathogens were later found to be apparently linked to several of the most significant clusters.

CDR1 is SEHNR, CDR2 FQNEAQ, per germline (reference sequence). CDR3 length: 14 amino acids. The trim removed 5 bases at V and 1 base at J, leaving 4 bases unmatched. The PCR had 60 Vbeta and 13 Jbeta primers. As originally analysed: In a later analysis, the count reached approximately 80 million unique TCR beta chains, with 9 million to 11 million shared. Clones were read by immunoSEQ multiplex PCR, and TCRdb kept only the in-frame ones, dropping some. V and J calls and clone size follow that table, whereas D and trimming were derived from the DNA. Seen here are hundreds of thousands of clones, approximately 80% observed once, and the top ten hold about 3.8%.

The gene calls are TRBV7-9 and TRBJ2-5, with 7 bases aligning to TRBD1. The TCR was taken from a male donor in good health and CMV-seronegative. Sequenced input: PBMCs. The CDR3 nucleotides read TGTGCCAGCAGCGGGACAGTAACCCAAGAGACCCAGTACTTC. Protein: CASSGTVTQETQYF.